This T cell receptor beta chain was sequenced for a study of regulatory T cells in long-lasting Graves disease. The CDR3 is made up of 13 amino acids. Between the trimmed V and J ends, which lost 1 base and 3 bases, there was a span of 10 bases. Germline lookup yields CDR1 DFQATT and CDR2 SNEGSKA (reference sequence). Findings and caveats of the study: Lower TCR diversity characterized persistent Graves' patients relative to newly diagnosed patients. Whereas more than 950 public clonotypes were shared by new patients, persistent patients shared more, at some 3,000. Under persistent disease, TRBV28, TRBJ1-2 and TRBJ2-5 were used preferentially.

About this clonotype itself: What it recognizes is unknown.

For TCR beta, libraries came from iRepertoire HTBI primers and Arm-PCR of CDR3 regions. TCRdb re-called the multiplex PCR reads through MiXCR, storing one row per CDR3 protein. The sample has a few hundred thousand distinct CDR3 sequences; 23% are singletons. Time point specified: persistent/refractory GD, antithyroid drugs over 5 years with positive TRAb. The authors made the TCR library using RNA they extracted from PBMCs. Patient provenance is recorded as an endocrinology department in Xi'an, China. The receptor was isolated from a female donor with Graves disease. Sequenced material: peripheral blood mononuclear cells (PBMCs), taken when the disease was refractory, from a patient treated with antithyroid drugs. The chain joins TRBV20-1 to TRBJ2-7; the D gene is possibly TRBD1 (5 bases). Here the CDR3 reads CSARGRRGYEQYF. CDR3 DNA sequence: TGCAGTGCTAGAGGTAGAAGGGGCTACGAGCAGTACTTC.